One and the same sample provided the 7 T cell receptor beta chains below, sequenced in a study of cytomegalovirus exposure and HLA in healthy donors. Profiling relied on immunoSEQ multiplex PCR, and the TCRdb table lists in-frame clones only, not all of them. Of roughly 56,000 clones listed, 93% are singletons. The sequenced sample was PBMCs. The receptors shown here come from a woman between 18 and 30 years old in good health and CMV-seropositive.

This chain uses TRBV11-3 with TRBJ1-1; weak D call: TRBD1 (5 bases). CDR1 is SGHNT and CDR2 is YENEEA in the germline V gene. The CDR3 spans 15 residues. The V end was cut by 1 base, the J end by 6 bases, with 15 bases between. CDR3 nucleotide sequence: TGTGCCAGCAGCTTAGTTGCCAGGGTCTTCCCTGAAGCTTTCTTT. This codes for CASSLVARVFPEAFF.

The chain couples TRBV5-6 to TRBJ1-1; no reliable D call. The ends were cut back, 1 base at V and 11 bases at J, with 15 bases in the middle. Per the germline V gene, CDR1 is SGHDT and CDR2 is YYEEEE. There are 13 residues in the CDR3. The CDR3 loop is CASSLLRGVNAFF. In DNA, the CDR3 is TGTGCCAGCAGCTTGCTGCGGGGAGTGAATGCTTTCTTT. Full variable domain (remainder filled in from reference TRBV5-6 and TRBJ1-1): DAGVTQSPTHLIKTRGQQVTLRCSPKSGHDTVSWYQQALGQGPQFIFQYYEEEERQRGNFPDRFSGHQFPNYSSELNVNALLLGDSALYLCASSLLRGVNAFFGQGTRLTVV.

CDR3: CASSPPWPANYGYTF. CDR3 nucleotide sequence: TGTGCCAGCAGCCCCCCGTGGCCAGCTAACTATGGCTACACCTTC. The V call is TRBV2, the J call TRBJ1-2; no reliable D call. The length of the CDR3 is 15 residues. Germline-derived CDR1 and CDR2 are SNHLY and FYNNEI. V lost 6 bases and J 0 bases, leaving 14 bases between the germline ends.

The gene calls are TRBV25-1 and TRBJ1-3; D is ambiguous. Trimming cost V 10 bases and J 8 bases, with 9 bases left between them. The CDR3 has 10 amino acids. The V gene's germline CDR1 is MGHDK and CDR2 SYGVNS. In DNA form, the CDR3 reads TGTGCCACCGGGATGGACACCATATATTTT. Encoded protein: CATGMDTIYF.

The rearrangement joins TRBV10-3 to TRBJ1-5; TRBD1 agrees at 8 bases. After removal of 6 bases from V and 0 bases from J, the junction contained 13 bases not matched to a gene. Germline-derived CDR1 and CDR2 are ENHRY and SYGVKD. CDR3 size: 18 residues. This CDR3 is CAISSDRAYFNSNQPQHF. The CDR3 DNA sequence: TGTGCCATCAGCTCGGACAGGGCTTATTTCAATAGCAATCAGCCCCAGCATTTT.

Here the CDR3 reads CASSSTEKAPTRYGYTF. CDR3 sequence (DNA): TGTGCCAGCAGCTCGACAGAAAAAGCGCCTACTCGCTATGGCTACACCTTC. V is TRBV5-6 and J is TRBJ1-2, with D tentatively TRBD1 (5 bases). V was cut by 3 bases and J by 4 bases, with 22 bases left in between. Per the germline V gene, CDR1 is SGHDT and CDR2 is YYEEEE. This CDR3 spans 17 amino acids.

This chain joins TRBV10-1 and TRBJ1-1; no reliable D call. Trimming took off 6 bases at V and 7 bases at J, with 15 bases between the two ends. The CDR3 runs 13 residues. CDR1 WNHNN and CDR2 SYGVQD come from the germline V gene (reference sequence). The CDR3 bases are TGCGCCAGCAGGCAGGAGGCATATAGTGAAGCTTTCTTT. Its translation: CASRQEAYSEAFF.